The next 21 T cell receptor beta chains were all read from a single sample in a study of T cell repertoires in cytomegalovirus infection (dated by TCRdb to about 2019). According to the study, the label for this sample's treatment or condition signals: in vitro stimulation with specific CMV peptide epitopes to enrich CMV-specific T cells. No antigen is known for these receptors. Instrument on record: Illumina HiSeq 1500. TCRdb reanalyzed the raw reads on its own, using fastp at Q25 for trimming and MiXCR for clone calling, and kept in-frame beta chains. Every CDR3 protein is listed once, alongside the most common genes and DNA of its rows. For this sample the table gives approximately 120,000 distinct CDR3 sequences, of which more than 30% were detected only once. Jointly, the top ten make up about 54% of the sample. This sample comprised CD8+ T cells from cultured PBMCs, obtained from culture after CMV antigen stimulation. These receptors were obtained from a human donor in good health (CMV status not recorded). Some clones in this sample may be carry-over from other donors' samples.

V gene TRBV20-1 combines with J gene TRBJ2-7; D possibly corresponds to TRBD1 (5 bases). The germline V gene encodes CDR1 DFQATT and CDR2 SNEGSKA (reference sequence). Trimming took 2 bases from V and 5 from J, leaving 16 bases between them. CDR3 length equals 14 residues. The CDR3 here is CSARNQGGSDEQYF. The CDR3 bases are TGCAGTGCTAGAAACCAGGGTGGGTCAGACGAGCAGTACTTC.

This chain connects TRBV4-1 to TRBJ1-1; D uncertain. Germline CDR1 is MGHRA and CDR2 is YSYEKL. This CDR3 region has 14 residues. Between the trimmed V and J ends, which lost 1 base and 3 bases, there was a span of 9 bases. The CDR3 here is CASSQVPGDTEAFF. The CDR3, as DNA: TGCGCCAGCAGCCAAGTCCCAGGAGACACTGAAGCTTTCTTT.

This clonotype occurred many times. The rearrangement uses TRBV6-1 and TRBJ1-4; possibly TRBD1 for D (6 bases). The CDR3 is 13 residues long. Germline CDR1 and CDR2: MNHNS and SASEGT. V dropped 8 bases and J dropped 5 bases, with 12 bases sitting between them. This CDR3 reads CASRNRANEKLFF. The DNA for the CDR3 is TGTGCCAGCCGTAACAGGGCGAATGAAAAACTGTTTTTT.

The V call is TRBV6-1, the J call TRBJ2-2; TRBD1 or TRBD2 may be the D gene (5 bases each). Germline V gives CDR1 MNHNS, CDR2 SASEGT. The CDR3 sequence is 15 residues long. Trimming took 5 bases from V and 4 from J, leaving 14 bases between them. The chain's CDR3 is CASSSGGRGTGELFF. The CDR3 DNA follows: TGTGCCAGCAGTTCTGGGGGTCGTGGCACCGGGGAGCTGTTTTTT.

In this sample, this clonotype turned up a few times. The CDR3: CSVGDRAITEAFF. The CDR3, as DNA: TGCAGCGTTGGTGACAGGGCAATCACTGAAGCTTTCTTT. The chain recombines TRBV29-1 with TRBJ1-1, with 7 bases that match TRBD1. Germline assignment: CDR1 SQVTM and CDR2 ANQGSEA. The CDR3 runs 13 residues. After removal of 4 bases from V and 4 bases from J, the junction contained 6 bases not matched to a gene.

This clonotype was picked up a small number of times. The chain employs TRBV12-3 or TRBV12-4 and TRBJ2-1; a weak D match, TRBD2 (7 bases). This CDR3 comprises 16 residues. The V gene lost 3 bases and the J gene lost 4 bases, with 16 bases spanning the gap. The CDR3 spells CASSFGRGAQYNEQFF. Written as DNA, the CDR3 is TGTGCCAGCAGTTTTGGACGGGGGGCACAATACAATGAGCAGTTCTTC.

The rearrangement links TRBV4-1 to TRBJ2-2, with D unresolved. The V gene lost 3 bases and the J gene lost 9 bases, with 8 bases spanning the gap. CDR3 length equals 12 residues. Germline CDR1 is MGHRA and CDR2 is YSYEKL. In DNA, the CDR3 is TGCGCCAGCAGCCACGTTGCCCGGGAGCTGTTTTTT. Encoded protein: CASSHVARELFF.

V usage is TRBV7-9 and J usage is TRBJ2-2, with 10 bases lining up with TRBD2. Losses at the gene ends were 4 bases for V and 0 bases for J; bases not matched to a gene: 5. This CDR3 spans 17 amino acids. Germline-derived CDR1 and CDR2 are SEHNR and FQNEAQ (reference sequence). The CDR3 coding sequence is TGTGCCAGCAGCTCGGCTAGCGGGGGACCGAACACCGGGGAGCTGTTTTTT. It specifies CASSSASGGPNTGELFF.

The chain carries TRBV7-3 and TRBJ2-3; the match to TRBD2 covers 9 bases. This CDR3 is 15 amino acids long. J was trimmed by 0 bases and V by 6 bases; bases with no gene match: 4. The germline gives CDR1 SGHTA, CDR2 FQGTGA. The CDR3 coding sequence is TGTGCCAGCAGTCCTGGACTAGCGAGCACAGATACGCAGTATTTT. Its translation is CASSPGLASTDTQYF.

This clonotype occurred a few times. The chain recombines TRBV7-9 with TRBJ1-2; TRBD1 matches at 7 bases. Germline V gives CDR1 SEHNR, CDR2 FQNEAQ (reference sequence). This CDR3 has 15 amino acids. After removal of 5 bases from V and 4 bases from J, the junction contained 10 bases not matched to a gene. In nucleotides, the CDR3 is TGTGCCAGCAGCGATCTCAGGGGGGGGATCTATGGCTACACCTTC. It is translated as CASSDLRGGIYGYTF.

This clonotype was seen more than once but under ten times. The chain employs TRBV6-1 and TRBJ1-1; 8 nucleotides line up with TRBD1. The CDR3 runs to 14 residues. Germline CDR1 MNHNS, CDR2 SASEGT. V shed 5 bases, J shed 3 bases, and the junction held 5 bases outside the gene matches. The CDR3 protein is CASSRDRGDTEAFF. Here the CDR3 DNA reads TGTGCCAGCAGTCGCGACAGGGGAGACACTGAAGCTTTCTTT.

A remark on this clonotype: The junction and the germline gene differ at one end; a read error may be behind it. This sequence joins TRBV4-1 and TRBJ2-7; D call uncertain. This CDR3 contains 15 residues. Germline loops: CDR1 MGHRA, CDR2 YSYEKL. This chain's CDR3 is CASSQDLGVSYEQYF. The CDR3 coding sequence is TGTGCCAGCAGCCAAGATCTCGGAGTCTCCTACGAGCAGTACTTC.

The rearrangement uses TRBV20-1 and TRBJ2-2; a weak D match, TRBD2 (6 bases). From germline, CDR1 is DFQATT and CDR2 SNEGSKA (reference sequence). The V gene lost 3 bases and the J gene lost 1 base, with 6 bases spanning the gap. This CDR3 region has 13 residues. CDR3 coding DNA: TGCAGTGCTAGCGGGGGGAACACCGGGGAGCTGTTTTTT. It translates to CSASGGNTGELFF.

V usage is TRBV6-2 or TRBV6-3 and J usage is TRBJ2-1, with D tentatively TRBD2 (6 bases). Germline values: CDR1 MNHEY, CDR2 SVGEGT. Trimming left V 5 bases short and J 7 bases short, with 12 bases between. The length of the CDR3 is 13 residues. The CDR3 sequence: CASSPGLFNEQFF. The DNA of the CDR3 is TGTGCCAGCAGTCCCGGACTATTTAATGAGCAGTTCTTC.

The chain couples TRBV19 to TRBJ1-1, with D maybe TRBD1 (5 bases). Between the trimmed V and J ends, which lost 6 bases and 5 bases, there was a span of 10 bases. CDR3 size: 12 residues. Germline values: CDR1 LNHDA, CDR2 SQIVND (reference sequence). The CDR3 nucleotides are TGTGCCAGTAGCAAACAGGAAACTGAAGCTTTCTTT. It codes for CASSKQETEAFF.

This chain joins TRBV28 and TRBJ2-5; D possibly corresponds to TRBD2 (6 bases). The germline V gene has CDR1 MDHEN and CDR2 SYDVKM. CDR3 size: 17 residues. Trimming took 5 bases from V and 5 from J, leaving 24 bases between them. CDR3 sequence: CASSNGFGAGNPETQYF. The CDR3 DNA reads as TGTGCCAGCAGTAACGGGTTTGGGGCGGGAAACCCGGAGACCCAGTACTTC. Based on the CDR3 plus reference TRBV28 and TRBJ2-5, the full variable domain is DVKVTQSSRYLVKRTGEKVFLECVQDMDHENMFWYRQDPGLGLRLIYFSYDVKMKEKGDIPEGYSVSREKKERFSLILESASTNQTSMYLCASSNGFGAGNPETQYFGPGTRLLVL.

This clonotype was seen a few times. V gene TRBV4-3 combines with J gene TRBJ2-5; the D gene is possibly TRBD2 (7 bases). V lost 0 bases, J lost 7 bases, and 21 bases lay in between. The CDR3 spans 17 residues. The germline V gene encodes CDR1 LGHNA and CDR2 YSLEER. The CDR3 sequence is CASSQDMGSGQGGTQYF. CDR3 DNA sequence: TGCGCCAGCAGCCAAGATATGGGTAGCGGGCAAGGGGGGACCCAGTACTTC.

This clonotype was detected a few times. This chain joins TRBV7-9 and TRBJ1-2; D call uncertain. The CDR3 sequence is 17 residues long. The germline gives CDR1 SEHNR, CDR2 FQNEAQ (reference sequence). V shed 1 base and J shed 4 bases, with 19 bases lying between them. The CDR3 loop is CASSLGARSPLGYGYTF. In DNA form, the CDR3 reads TGTGCCAGCAGCTTAGGGGCGAGGTCCCCCCTGGGCTATGGCTACACCTTC.

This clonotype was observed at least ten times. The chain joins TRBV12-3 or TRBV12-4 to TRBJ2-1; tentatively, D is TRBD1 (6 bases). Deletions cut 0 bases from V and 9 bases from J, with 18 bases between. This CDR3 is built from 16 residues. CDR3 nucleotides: TGTGCCAGCAGTTTAGCCCAAATCTCAGGGGTTGGTGAGCAGTTCTTC. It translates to CASSLAQISGVGEQFF.

The CDR3 is CASSVPKEEGYAFF. In nucleotides, the CDR3 is TGTGCCAGCAGTGTACCAAAGGAGGAGGGGTATGCTTTCTTT. This chain connects TRBV6-1 to TRBJ1-1, with D possibly matching TRBD1 (5 bases). V was cut by 4 bases and J by 11 bases, with 20 bases left in between. CDR3 length: 14 residues. Germline V gene sequence: CDR1 MNHNS, CDR2 SASEGT.

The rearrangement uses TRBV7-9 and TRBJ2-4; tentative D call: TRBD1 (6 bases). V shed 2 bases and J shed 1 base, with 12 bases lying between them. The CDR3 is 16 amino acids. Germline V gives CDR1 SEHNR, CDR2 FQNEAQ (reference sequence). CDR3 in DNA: TGTGCCAGCAGCTTATCCAGGGGTACGGCCAAAAACATTCAGTACTTC. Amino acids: CASSLSRGTAKNIQYF.